Below are 18 T cell receptor beta chains sequenced from a single sample in a study of cytomegalovirus exposure and HLA in healthy donors. The protocol was immunoSEQ multiplex PCR, while the TCRdb copy is restricted to in-frame clones and leaves out a portion. Among more than 85,000 clones listed, around 89% were seen once. Sequences were obtained from PBMCs. Every receptor here comes from a woman aged 25-40 years in good health and CMV-seropositive.

The DNA for the CDR3 is TGTGCCAGTAGTTCGGCAGGGGCCACTAATGAAAAACTGTTTTTT. Protein sequence: CASSSAGATNEKLFF. The chain carries TRBV19 and TRBJ1-4; D possibly corresponds to TRBD1 (6 bases). Trimming pared 5 bases from V and 2 bases from J, leaving 12 bases between. In germline, CDR1 is LNHDA, CDR2 SQIVND (reference sequence). The CDR3 is 15 amino acids.

V usage is TRBV18 and J usage is TRBJ2-2; D is unclear. This CDR3 comprises 13 residues. Germline V gene lookup returns CDR1 KGHSH and CDR2 LQKENI. Trimming removed 2 bases at V and 6 bases at J, with 7 bases between. The CDR3 loop is CASSPSRSGELFF. In DNA form, the CDR3 reads TGTGCCAGCTCACCATCGAGGTCCGGGGAGCTGTTTTTT.

V is TRBV20-1 and J is TRBJ1-2; TRBD1 agrees at 8 bases. The germline CDR1 and CDR2 sequences are DFQATT and SNEGSKA (reference sequence). This CDR3 is built from 11 residues. In DNA form, the CDR3 reads TGCAGCGCTCCCGGGACAGGTGGCTACACCTTC. This codes for CSAPGTGGYTF.

V is TRBV7-2 and J is TRBJ2-6, with a tentative D call TRBD2 (6 bases). The CDR3 runs to 15 residues. The germline CDR1 and CDR2 sequences are SGHTA and FQGNSA. The V gene lost 3 bases and the J gene lost 3 bases, with 9 bases spanning the gap. The CDR3 here is CASSFAGSGANVLTF. CDR3 DNA: TGTGCCAGCAGCTTTGCGGGGAGTGGGGCCAACGTCCTGACTTTC. Supplemented by reference TRBV7-2 and TRBJ2-6, the full variable domain reads GAGVSQSPSNKVTEKGKDVELRCDPISGHTALYWYRQSLGQGLEFLIYFQGNSAPDKSGLPSDRFSAERTGGSVSTLTIQRTQQEDSAVYLCASSFAGSGANVLTFGAGSRLTVL.

A word on this clone: Germline is not matched at one junction end, which may reflect a read error. The rearrangement joins TRBV13 to TRBJ1-1, with TRBD1 matching over 7 bases. This CDR3 contains 13 residues. CDR1 is PRHDT and CDR2 is FYEKMQ in the germline V gene (reference sequence). CDR3 nucleotides: TGTGCCAGCAGTGGGACAGACACTGGGAAGCTTCGGTTT. It yields the protein CASSGTDTGKLRF.

This chain connects TRBV19 to TRBJ1-2; D is undetermined. CDR3 length: 14 amino acids. Trimming pared 7 bases from V and 8 bases from J, leaving 20 bases between. CDR1 and CDR2 (germline): LNHDA, SQIVND (reference sequence). The CDR3 nucleotides read TGTGCCAGTACAGGTCCTCCTTCCATCAGGGGCTACACCTTC. Its protein is CASTGPPSIRGYTF.

The CDR3 nucleotides read TGTGCCAGCAGCCGAGGAGGGGGACAGGGTTCCCTGAACACTGAAGCTTTCTTT. This sequence encodes CASSRGGGQGSLNTEAFF. V usage is TRBV2 and J usage is TRBJ1-1; TRBD1 agrees at 9 bases. CDR3 length: 18 amino acids. Germline V gene data show CDR1 as SNHLY and CDR2 as FYNNEI. Trimming cost V 6 bases and J 0 bases; bases outside gene matches: 14.

The chain combines TRBV9 with TRBJ2-5, with a possible D match to TRBD2 (6 bases). V was cut by 0 bases and J by 1 base, with 13 bases left in between. Germline V gene data show CDR1 as SGDLS and CDR2 as YYNGEE. This CDR3 is built from 16 residues. CDR3 residues: CASSVGGGARQETQYF. The CDR3 DNA reads as TGTGCCAGCAGCGTAGGTGGCGGGGCCCGCCAAGAGACCCAGTACTTC.

V gene TRBV28 combines with J gene TRBJ1-2; D not resolved. With 6 bases removed from V and 2 bases from J, the gap between germline ends came to 4 bases. CDR3 size: 11 residues. Germline loops: CDR1 MDHEN, CDR2 SYDVKM. The CDR3 DNA is TGTGCCAGCAGGCTAAACTATGGCTACACCTTC. This encodes CASRLNYGYTF.

The chain uses TRBV7-9 and TRBJ2-5; 14 positions agree with TRBD2. The junction had 6 bases not matched to a gene; V was cut back by 5 bases and J by 4 bases. The germline V gene encodes CDR1 SEHNR and CDR2 FQNEAQ (reference sequence). The CDR3 consists of 16 residues. CDR3 sequence: CASSRWTSGRRETQYF. As DNA, the CDR3 is TGTGCCAGCAGCCGTTGGACTAGCGGGAGGCGAGAGACCCAGTACTTC.

The rearrangement joins TRBV11-2 to TRBJ2-3; D gene unclear. V lost 3 bases and J 1 base, leaving 8 bases between the germline ends. The CDR3 totals 14 residues. Germline V CDR1 and CDR2: SGHAT, FQNNGV. The CDR3 here is CASSFSTGTDTQYF. The CDR3 nucleotides read TGTGCCAGCAGCTTCTCGACTGGCACAGATACGCAGTATTTT.

The V and J genes are TRBV7-6 and TRBJ2-1, with 12 bases identical to TRBD2. After removal of 1 base from V and 1 base from J, the junction contained 5 bases not matched to a gene. This CDR3 is built from 18 residues. CDR1 and CDR2 (germline): SGHVS, FNYEAQ. The CDR3 region is CASSLGPSGGASYNEQFF. DNA of the CDR3: TGTGCCAGCAGCTTAGGGCCTAGCGGGGGGGCATCCTACAATGAGCAGTTCTTC.

This clone was counted once. The rearrangement uses TRBV2 and TRBJ2-1; TRBD2 matches at 7 bases. The germline V gene has CDR1 SNHLY and CDR2 FYNNEI. The CDR3 runs to 16 residues. The J segment lost 0 bases and the V segment lost 3 bases, leaving 5 bases of the junction unmatched. This CDR3 reads CASSESGGSSYNEQFF. DNA for the CDR3: TGTGCCAGCAGTGAGTCGGGCGGGAGCTCCTACAATGAGCAGTTCTTC.

The CDR3 bases are TGTGCCAGCAGCGCGAGCGCGGGCACAGATACGCAGTATTTT. Translation: CASSASAGTDTQYF. The V gene is TRBV9, the J gene TRBJ2-3; D gene ambiguous. Germline CDR1 and CDR2: SGDLS and YYNGEE. The CDR3 contains 14 residues. The ends were cut back, 3 bases at V and 1 base at J, with 9 bases in the middle. The entire variable domain, with the rest obtained from reference TRBV9 and TRBJ2-3, is as follows: DSGVTQTPKHLITATGQRVTLRCSPRSGDLSVYWYQQSLDQGLQFLIQYYNGEERAKGNILERFSAQQFPDLHSELNLSSLELGDSALYFCASSASAGTDTQYFGPGTRLTVL.

The CDR3 sequence: CASSLTPTGGISGANVLTF. CDR3 DNA: TGCGCCAGCAGCCTCACCCCGACAGGCGGAATCTCTGGGGCCAACGTCCTGACTTTC. The chain employs TRBV5-1 and TRBJ2-6; D possibly corresponds to TRBD1 (6 bases). The V and J ends lost 4 bases and 0 bases respectively, with 20 bases between them. This CDR3 has 19 residues. The germline gives CDR1 SGHRS, CDR2 YFSETQ.

The rearrangement uses TRBV25-1 and TRBJ2-2; 11 bases map to TRBD2. Germline lookup yields CDR1 MGHDK and CDR2 SYGVNS. The CDR3 is 16 amino acids. The junction had 5 bases not matched to a gene; V was cut back by 3 bases and J by 5 bases. The CDR3 sequence: CASSDSGRARTGELFF. CDR3 in DNA: TGTGCCAGCAGTGATAGCGGGAGGGCCAGGACCGGGGAGCTGTTTTTT.

The chain recombines TRBV7-3 with TRBJ2-2, with D perhaps matching TRBD1 (6 bases). Trimming cost V 2 bases and J 5 bases, with 9 bases left between them. Germline V gene data show CDR1 as SGHTA and CDR2 as FQGTGA. This CDR3 is built from 14 residues. CDR3 protein: CASSLGQGTGELFF. In DNA form, the CDR3 reads TGTGCCAGCAGCTTAGGGCAGGGGACCGGGGAGCTGTTTTTT.

The chain has TRBV9 and TRBJ2-5; 8 nucleotides line up with TRBD2. This CDR3 comprises 14 residues. Germline lookup yields CDR1 SGDLS and CDR2 YYNGEE. V lost 0 bases and J lost 5; bases outside the gene matches: 3. The CDR3 sequence is CASSVVPGGETQYF. CDR3 coding DNA: TGTGCCAGCAGCGTAGTTCCGGGAGGGGAGACCCAGTACTTC.